This T cell receptor (beta chain) is from a study of T cells in Graves' hyperthyroidism and ophthalmopathy. Authors of the study amplified TCR beta CDR3 regions from RNA transcripts. Primed by the HTBI set, a first-round RT-PCR was run on the TCR CDR3. Each CDR3 protein is one row after TCRdb ran MiXCR on the multiplex PCR reads. The data show fewer than 650,000 distinct CDR3 sequences, around 14% seen once. The CDR3 is made up of 15 amino acids. The germline gives CDR1 DFQATT, CDR2 SNEGSKA (reference sequence). Trimming took 0 bases from V and 0 from J; bases not matched to a gene: 4. This sequence originates from a woman under 40 with Graves' hyperthyroidism that later progressed to Graves' ophthalmopathy. The sequenced material came from blood. The chain carries TRBV20-1 and TRBJ2-7, with 8 bases matching TRBD2. This chain's CDR3 is CSARDSSGVSYEQYF. The CDR3 bases are TGCAGTGCTAGAGATAGTAGCGGGGTCTCCTACGAGCAGTACTTC.